These 3 T cell receptor beta chains were all obtained from the same sample, sequenced in a study of CD8 T cells in ankylosing spondylitis. No antigens are known for them. Via MiXCR, TCRdb re-called the 5' RACE reads, giving one row per CDR3 protein. Of roughly 350,000 distinct CDR3 sequences listed, approximately 8.2% are singletons. Findings and caveats of the study: It appeared that ankylosing spondylitis blood was characterized by a TCR beta motif of about 8 highly homologous variants.

The sequencing sample was made of blood, either unsorted or a sorted T cell fraction (not recorded which). Source of these receptors: a male donor with ankylosing spondylitis.

The chain employs TRBV5-1 and TRBJ2-2; no firm D call. This CDR3 is 13 amino acids long. Germline V CDR1 and CDR2: SGHRS, YFSETQ. V shed 2 bases and J shed 6 bases, with 8 bases lying between them. The CDR3 nucleotides are TGCGCCAGCAGCTTTCTGGGCCCCGGGGAGCTGTTTTTT. It encodes CASSFLGPGELFF.

This clonotype was observed at least ten times. The chain is built from TRBV9 and TRBJ1-2; D remains unclear. The CDR3 covers 13 residues. Per the germline V gene, CDR1 is SGDLS and CDR2 is YYNGEE. V was pared by 4 bases and J by 4 bases, with 11 bases between. This CDR3 reads CASSYSDSYGYTF. Here the CDR3 DNA reads TGTGCCAGCAGCTATTCCGATTCCTATGGCTACACCTTC.

The chain couples TRBV12-3 or TRBV12-4 to TRBJ2-5; 7 bases line up with TRBD2. J gave up 4 bases and V 6 bases, and 8 bases lay outside the gene matches. The CDR3 extends over 14 amino acids. The CDR3 region has the DNA TGTGCCAGCAGGCCAACCGGGAGGAGAGAGACCCAGTACTTC. Protein sequence: CASRPTGRRETQYF.